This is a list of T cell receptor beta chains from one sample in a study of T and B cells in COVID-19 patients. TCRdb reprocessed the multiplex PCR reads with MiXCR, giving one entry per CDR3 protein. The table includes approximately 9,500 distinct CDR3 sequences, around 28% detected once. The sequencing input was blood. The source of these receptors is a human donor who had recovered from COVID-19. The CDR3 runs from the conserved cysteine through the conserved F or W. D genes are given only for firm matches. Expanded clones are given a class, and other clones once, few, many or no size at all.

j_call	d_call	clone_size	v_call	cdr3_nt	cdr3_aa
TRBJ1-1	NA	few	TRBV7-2	TGTGCCAGCAGCTTAATGCTTATGAACACTGAAGCTTTCTTT	CASSLMLMNTEAFF
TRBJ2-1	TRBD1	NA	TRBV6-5	TGTGCCAGCAGTTTACTCGGGACAGGCTCCTACAATGAGCAGTTCTTC	CASSLLGTGSYNEQFF
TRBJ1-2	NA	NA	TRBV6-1	TGTGCCAGCAGTGAAGAGGCTGGGGGGAGCGGCTACACCTTC	CASSEEAGGSGYTF
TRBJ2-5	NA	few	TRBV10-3	TGTGCCATCAGTGAGACAGGCCAAGAGACCCAGTACTTC	CAISETGQETQYF
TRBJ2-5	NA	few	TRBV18	TGTGCCAGCTCACCAGATCTTTCTCCCGGGGAGACCCAGTACTTC	CASSPDLSPGETQYF
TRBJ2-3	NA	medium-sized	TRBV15	TGTGCCACCAGCAGTTCGGGCTCCACAGATACGCAGTATTTT	CATSSSGSTDTQYF
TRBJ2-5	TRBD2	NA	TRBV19	TGTGCCAGTAGTATTGGTAGCGGGGGGGCCGGAGAGACCCAGTACTTC	CASSIGSGGAGETQYF
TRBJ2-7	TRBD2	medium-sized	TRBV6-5	TGTGCCAGCAGCGGTAGCGGGGGGACCTACGAGCAGTACTTC	CASSGSGGTYEQYF
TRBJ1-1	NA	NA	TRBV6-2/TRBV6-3	TGTGCCACCGAAGGGGTAATGAACACTGAAGCTTTCTTT	CATEGVMNTEAFF
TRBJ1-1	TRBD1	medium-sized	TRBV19	TGTGCCAGTAGAACCGGACAGGTCACTGAAGCTTTCTTT	CASRTGQVTEAFF
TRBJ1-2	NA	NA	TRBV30	TGTGCCTGGAGCGACGCTCACTATGGCTACACCTTC	CAWSDAHYGYTF
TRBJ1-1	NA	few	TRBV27	TGTGCCAGCGTGAAACCCACAGGGAGGGGAACTGAAGCTTTCTTT	CASVKPTGRGTEAFF
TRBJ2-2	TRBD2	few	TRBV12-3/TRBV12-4	TGTGCCAGCAGTCGAGCGGGGGGCCCGAACACCGGGGAGCTGTTTTTT	CASSRAGGPNTGELFF
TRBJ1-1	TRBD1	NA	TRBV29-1	TGCAGCGTTGAGTCTGGGGCAGGGGGCACTGAAGCTTTCTTT	CSVESGAGGTEAFF
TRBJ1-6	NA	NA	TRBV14	TGTGCCAGCAGCCAAGGCCAGGGGTCATATAATTCACCCCTCCACTTT	CASSQGQGSYNSPLHF
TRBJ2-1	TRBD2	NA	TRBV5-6	TGTGCCAGCAGCGCGGGACTAGCGATCAATGAGCAGTTCTTC	CASSAGLAINEQFF
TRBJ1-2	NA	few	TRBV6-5	TGTGCCAGCATCACAATAGGGGGAGAAGGCTACACCTTC	CASITIGGEGYTF
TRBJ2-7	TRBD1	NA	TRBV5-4	TGTGCCAGCAGCCCCACGACAGGGGGGAATGAGCAGTACTTC	CASSPTTGGNEQYF
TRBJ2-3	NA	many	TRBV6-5	TGTGCCAGCACCGGGGCGAGGACAGATACGCAGTATTTT	CASTGARTDTQYF
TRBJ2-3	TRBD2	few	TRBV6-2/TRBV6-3	TGTGCCAGCAGTTACCCTGCTGGACTAGCGGGGGGACTTTCCTATAGCACAGATACGCAGTATTTT	CASSYPAGLAGGLSYSTDTQYF
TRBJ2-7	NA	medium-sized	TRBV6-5	TGTGCCAGCAGCAGGACGTCCAGCTCCTACGAGCAGTACTTC	CASSRTSSSYEQYF
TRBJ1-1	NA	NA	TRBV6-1	TGTGCCAGCAGACCCGACAGGACCCTCACTGAAGCTTTCTTT	CASRPDRTLTEAFF
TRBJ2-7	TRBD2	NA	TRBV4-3	TGCGCCAGCAGCCCGGGACTAGCGGGAGGCTACGAGCAGTACTTC	CASSPGLAGGYEQYF
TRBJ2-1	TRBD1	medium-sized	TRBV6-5	TGTGCCAGCCTCGGGACAGACCCTTACAATGAGCAGTTCTTC	CASLGTDPYNEQFF
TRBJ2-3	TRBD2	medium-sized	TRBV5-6	TGTGCCAGCAGCCAGGGACTAGCGGGGGACAGTAGGGCGCAGTATTTT	CASSQGLAGDSRAQYF
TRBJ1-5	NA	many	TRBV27	TGTGCCAGCAGTTTTCTTGGGCAGCCCCAGCATTTT	CASSFLGQPQHF
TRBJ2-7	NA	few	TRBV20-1	TGCAGTGCTATTGGGACACCATACGAGCAGTACTTC	CSAIGTPYEQYF
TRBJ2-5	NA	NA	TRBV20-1	TGCAGTGCTGAAGCCCCGCCGGGGAGTTCAGAGACCCAGTACTTC	CSAEAPPGSSETQYF
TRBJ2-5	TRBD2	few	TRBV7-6	TGTGCCAGCAGCTCCGGCGGGGGAGGGCAAGAGACCCAGTACTTC	CASSSGGGGQETQYF
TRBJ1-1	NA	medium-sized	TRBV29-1	TGCAGCGGGGGGCACGGTGAAGCTTTCTTT	CSGGHGEAFF
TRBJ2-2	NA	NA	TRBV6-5	TGTGGCTCACAGACAGCGAACACCGGGGAGCTGTTTTTT	CGSQTANTGELFF
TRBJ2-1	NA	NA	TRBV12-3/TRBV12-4	TGTGCCAGCAGACCTCCTAGCTCCTACAATGAGCAGTTCTTC	CASRPPSSYNEQFF
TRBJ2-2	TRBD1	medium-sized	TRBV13	TGTGCCAGCAGCAAAGGACAGGGTACCGGGGAGCTGTTTTTT	CASSKGQGTGELFF
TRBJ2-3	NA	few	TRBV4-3	TGCGCCAGCAGCCAAGATGACGGAGGGGATACGCAGTATTTT	CASSQDDGGDTQYF
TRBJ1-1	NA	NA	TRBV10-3	TGTGCCATCAGTGAGGCCGCGTTTATGAACACTGAAGCTTTCTTT	CAISEAAFMNTEAFF
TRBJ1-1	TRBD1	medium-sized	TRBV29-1	TGCAGCGTTCGAGCCAGGGGGCGCGCGGGCAACACTGAAGCTTTCTTT	CSVRARGRAGNTEAFF
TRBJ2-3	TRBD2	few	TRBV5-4	TGTGCCAGCAGGCCACTAGCGGGGCGCACAGATACGCAGTATTTT	CASRPLAGRTDTQYF
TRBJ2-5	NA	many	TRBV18	TGTGCCAGCTCACCAAAATCCCAGGAGACCCAGTACTTC	CASSPKSQETQYF
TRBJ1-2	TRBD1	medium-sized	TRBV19	TGTGCCAGTAGTATTTTACAGGGGGGCTATGGCTACACCTTC	CASSILQGGYGYTF
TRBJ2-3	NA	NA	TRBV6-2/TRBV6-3	TGTGCCAGCAGTTCCTTGCGGACTCCCGGGGGAGATACGCAGTATTTT	CASSSLRTPGGDTQYF
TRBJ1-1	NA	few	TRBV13	TGTGCCAGCAGCTTAAGTGGGGGGGTAGTGAACACTGAAGCTTTCTTT	CASSLSGGVVNTEAFF
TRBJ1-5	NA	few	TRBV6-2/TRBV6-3	TGTGCCAGCAGCCGACAGGATAGCAATCAGCCCCAGCATTTT	CASSRQDSNQPQHF
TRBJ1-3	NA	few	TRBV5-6	TGTGCCAGCAGCTTGGACCAAAAGGGTGGAAACACCATATATTTT	CASSLDQKGGNTIYF
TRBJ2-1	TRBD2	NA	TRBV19	TGTGCCAGTAGTGGGGGACTAGCGGGAGGAGATGAGCAGTTCTTC	CASSGGLAGGDEQFF
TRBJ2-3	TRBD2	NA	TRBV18	TGTGCCAGCTCACCCTCCGGGACTAGCGACGGGCGTACGCAGTATTTT	CASSPSGTSDGRTQYF
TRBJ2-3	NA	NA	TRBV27	TGTGCCAGCAGTCCAGACCCGGGAGCGGGACAAGATACGCAGTATTTT	CASSPDPGAGQDTQYF
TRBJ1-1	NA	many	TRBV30	TGTGCCTGGAGTGTACGGGAGGGGACGCTCATGAACACTGAAGCTTTCTTT	CAWSVREGTLMNTEAFF
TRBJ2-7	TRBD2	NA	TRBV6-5	TGTGCCAGCAGACCAAGCGGGGATTACGAGCAGTACTTC	CASRPSGDYEQYF
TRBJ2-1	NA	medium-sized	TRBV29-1	TGCAGCGTTGATCAGGGGGGCGGGGTCAATGAGCAGTTCTTC	CSVDQGGGVNEQFF
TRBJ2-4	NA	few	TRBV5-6	TGTGCCAGCAGCTTGGGTTCCAAAGGGGCCAAAAACATTCAGTACTTC	CASSLGSKGAKNIQYF
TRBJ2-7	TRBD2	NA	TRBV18	TGTGCCAGCTCACCGGAACTAGCGGGATTAAATGGCGAGCAGTACTTC	CASSPELAGLNGEQYF